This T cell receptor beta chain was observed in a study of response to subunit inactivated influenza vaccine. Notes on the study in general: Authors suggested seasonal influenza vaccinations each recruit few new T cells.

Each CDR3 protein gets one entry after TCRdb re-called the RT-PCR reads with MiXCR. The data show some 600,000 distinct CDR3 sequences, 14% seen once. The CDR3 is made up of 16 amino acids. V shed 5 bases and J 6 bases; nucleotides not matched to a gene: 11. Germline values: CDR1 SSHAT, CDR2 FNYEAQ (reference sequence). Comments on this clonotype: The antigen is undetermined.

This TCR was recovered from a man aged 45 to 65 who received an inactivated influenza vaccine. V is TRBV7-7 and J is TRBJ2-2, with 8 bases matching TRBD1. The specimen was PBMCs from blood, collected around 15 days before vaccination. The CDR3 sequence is CASSPRTGWYAGELFF. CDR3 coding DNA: TGTGCCAGCAGCCCACGGACAGGGTGGTATGCCGGGGAGCTGTTTTTT. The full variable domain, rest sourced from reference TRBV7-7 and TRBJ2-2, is GAGVSQSPRYKVTKRGQDVTLRCDPISSHATLYWYQQALGQGPEFLTYFNYEAQPDKSGLPSDRFSAERPEGSISTLTIQRTEQRDSAMYRCASSPRTGWYAGELFFGEGSRLTVL.